The 21 T cell receptor beta chains below were found in one sample sequenced in a study of T cells after yellow fever vaccination. TCRdb reprocessed the 5' RACE reads with MiXCR, giving one entry per CDR3 protein. Of hundreds of thousands of distinct CDR3 sequences detected, 3.6% appear once; the ten largest clones hold roughly a quarter. Source: PBMCs, taken on the day of the yellow fever booster vaccination. The origin of the receptors is a man aged 18 to 30 who received the YFV17D yellow fever vaccine.

The J gene is TRBJ2-5, the V gene TRBV20-1; D unresolved. The CDR3 has 14 residues. The V gene's germline CDR1 is DFQATT and CDR2 SNEGSKA (reference sequence). With 3 bases removed from V and 0 bases from J, the gap between germline ends came to 11 bases. The CDR3 nucleotides are TGCAGTGCTAGTTTGGCTAACTACCAAGAGACCCAGTACTTC. Residues: CSASLANYQETQYF.

This clonotype was counted a few times. This chain uses TRBV20-1 with TRBJ1-2; D remains unclear. This CDR3 has 15 residues. Germline V CDR1 and CDR2: DFQATT, SNEGSKA (reference sequence). The germline V and J ends were trimmed by 4 bases and 4 bases, with 19 bases remaining between them. The CDR3 reads CSATSATAFGYGYTF. In DNA, the CDR3 is TGCAGTGCTACCTCGGCCACGGCGTTTGGCTATGGCTACACCTTC.

The chain carries TRBV20-1 and TRBJ2-7, with D perhaps matching TRBD1 (6 bases). Trimming shortened V by 4 bases and J by 4 bases, and 11 bases separated the two germline ends. From germline, CDR1 is DFQATT and CDR2 SNEGSKA (reference sequence). There are 12 residues in the CDR3. DNA of the CDR3: TGCAGTGCTAAAGGGGGACCTTACGAGCAGTACGTC. It yields the protein CSAKGGPYEQYV.

This clonotype was counted ten times or more. CDR3 region: CASSPAGGGSYEQYF. CDR3 in DNA: TGTGCCAGCTCACCTGCGGGCGGAGGGTCCTACGAGCAGTACTTC. V is TRBV18 and J is TRBJ2-7; the D gene is possibly TRBD2 (6 bases). The CDR3 is 15 residues long. Germline CDR1 is KGHSH and CDR2 is LQKENI. Trimming pared 3 bases from V and 1 base from J, leaving 13 bases between.

This rearrangement joins TRBV7-9 to TRBJ1-2, with D unclear. Germline CDR1 reads SEHNR; CDR2 reads FQNEAQ (reference sequence). V was clipped by 5 bases and J by 4 bases, with 17 bases between them. The CDR3 sequence is 15 residues long. CDR3 nucleotide sequence: TGTGCCAGCAGCCCGAAGGAAGGGAAGGTCTATGGCTACACCTTC. It is translated as CASSPKEGKVYGYTF.

This clonotype was seen ten or more times. The chain has TRBV5-1 and TRBJ2-1, with 11 nucleotides matching TRBD2. In germline, CDR1 is SGHRS, CDR2 YFSETQ. Unmatched junction bases numbered 10, after V lost 4 bases and J lost 7 bases. The CDR3 totals 16 residues. DNA for the CDR3: TGCGCCAGCAGCCCGCCGATAGCGGGGGGGCCTAATGAGCAGTTCTTC. Translated: CASSPPIAGGPNEQFF.

The rearrangement links TRBV4-1 to TRBJ1-1, with D perhaps TRBD1 (6 bases). Germline CDR1 is MGHRA and CDR2 is YSYEKL. This CDR3 comprises 14 residues. Trimming left V 3 bases short and J 1 base short, with 9 bases between. In nucleotides, the CDR3 is TGCGCCAGCAGCCATTCGGGGGCGAACACTGAAGCTTTCTTT. It translates to CASSHSGANTEAFF.

The V and J genes are TRBV20-1 and TRBJ2-7; TRBD2 is a possible D gene (7 bases). There are 13 residues in the CDR3. Germline loops: CDR1 DFQATT, CDR2 SNEGSKA (reference sequence). V gave up 6 bases and J gave up 2 bases, with 14 bases separating them. CDR3 in DNA: TGCAGTGCCACCGGGGGGCCCGCCTACGAGCAGTACTTC. Protein: CSATGGPAYEQYF.

The table lists this clonotype with a few counts. The gene calls are TRBV4-1 and TRBJ2-5; TRBD2 agrees at 11 bases. With V trimmed by 1 base and J by 4 bases, 2 bases remained unmatched. CDR1 is MGHRA, CDR2 YSYEKL, per germline. This CDR3 comprises 15 residues. The CDR3 DNA reads as TGCGCCAGCAGCCAAGTTAGCGGGGGGGCAGAGACCCAGTACTTC. Protein: CASSQVSGGAETQYF.

V usage is TRBV5-1 and J usage is TRBJ2-7; the D is unclear. Trimming took off 4 bases at V and 1 base at J, with 12 bases between the two ends. In germline, CDR1 is SGHRS, CDR2 YFSETQ. The CDR3 contains 14 residues. Here the CDR3 reads CASSDGIISYEQYF. DNA of the CDR3: TGCGCCAGCAGCGACGGTATCATATCCTACGAGCAGTACTTC.

This clonotype was counted ten times or more. This sequence joins TRBV7-2 and TRBJ2-7; D is perhaps TRBD1 or TRBD2 (5 bases each). The CDR3 covers 14 residues. From germline, CDR1 is SGHTA and CDR2 FQGNSA. Trimming pared 5 bases from V and 2 bases from J, leaving 13 bases between. The CDR3 is CASSLGMGAYEQYV. CDR3 DNA: TGTGCCAGCAGCCTAGGGATGGGGGCCTACGAGCAGTACGTC.

In its sample, this clonotype was seen many times. The rearrangement joins TRBV5-1 to TRBJ2-1; D possibly corresponds to TRBD1 (6 bases). The CDR3 consists of 15 residues. Germline V gives CDR1 SGHRS, CDR2 YFSETQ. V was trimmed by 1 base and J by 3 bases, leaving 11 bases between them. CDR3 sequence: CASSLKGVGYNEQFF. CDR3 DNA sequence: TGCGCCAGCAGCTTGAAGGGGGTCGGCTACAATGAGCAGTTCTTC.

This clonotype occurred many times. V is TRBV20-1 and J is TRBJ2-7; D is perhaps TRBD1 or TRBD2 (5 bases each). CDR3 size: 15 residues. CDR1 and CDR2 from the germline V gene are DFQATT and SNEGSKA (reference sequence). V was trimmed by 6 bases and J by 5 bases, leaving 23 bases between them. CDR3: CSAPPRGRGSNEQYF. The CDR3 DNA reads as TGCAGTGCCCCGCCCCGGGGTAGGGGCTCGAACGAGCAGTACTTC.

Many counts were recorded for this clonotype. The chain joins TRBV5-1 to TRBJ2-7; 7 bases map to TRBD1. The CDR3 loop spans 14 amino acids. Germline CDR1 reads SGHRS; CDR2 reads YFSETQ. V gave up 2 bases and J gave up 2 bases; unmatched junction bases: 4. Here the CDR3 DNA reads TGCGCCAGCAGCTTATCCGGGACAGCCTACGAGCAGTACTTC. It encodes CASSLSGTAYEQYF.

This sequence joins TRBV6-5 and TRBJ1-2, with 9 bases fitting TRBD1. Germline CDR1 MNHEY, CDR2 SVGAGI. The V gene end was trimmed by 0 bases and the J gene end by 8 bases; junction bases not matched to a gene: 7. The CDR3 runs 15 residues. The CDR3, as DNA: TGTGCCAGCAGTTACTCGACAGGACAGGGGTGGGGCTACACCTTC. Amino acid sequence: CASSYSTGQGWGYTF.

At least ten counts were recorded for this clonotype. The chain recombines TRBV7-8 with TRBJ2-1, with TRBD1 matching over 7 bases. In germline, CDR1 is SGHVS, CDR2 FQNEAQ. J lost 6 bases, V lost 4 bases, and 12 bases had no gene match. The CDR3 is 16 amino acids. The DNA of the CDR3 is TGTGCCAGCAGCTCGCCGAAGACAGGGATTACCAATGAGCAGTTCTTC. The encoded protein is CASSSPKTGITNEQFF.

This clonotype was seen ten or more times. V usage is TRBV11-1 and J usage is TRBJ2-7, with TRBD1 identical over 9 bases. The CDR3 consists of 15 residues. V lost 6 bases to trimming and J lost 3 bases; unmatched junction nucleotides: 9. Germline CDR1 is SGHAT and CDR2 is FQDESV (reference sequence). The CDR3 sequence: CASRRSDRGLYEQYF. In DNA, the CDR3 is TGTGCCAGCAGGCGGTCGGACAGGGGCCTCTACGAGCAGTACTTC.

This clonotype was counted ten times or more. The gene calls are TRBV5-1 and TRBJ2-3; no clear D. The germline V and J ends were trimmed by 0 bases and 4 bases, with 12 bases remaining between them. CDR3 size: 15 residues. Per the germline V gene, CDR1 is SGHRS and CDR2 is YFSETQ. The CDR3 is CASSLVPGGADTQYF. The CDR3 DNA reads as TGCGCCAGCAGCTTGGTACCTGGTGGGGCAGATACGCAGTATTTT.

In this sample, this clonotype turned up many times. V is TRBV27 and J is TRBJ2-7, with TRBD2 matching over 11 bases. The CDR3 runs 12 residues. CDR1 and CDR2 (germline): MNHEY, SMNVEV (reference sequence). This CDR3 reads CVSGGVSNEQYF. The CDR3 coding sequence is TGTGTTAGCGGGGGGGTCTCGAATGAGCAGTACTTC.

This clonotype was found a few times. The chain links TRBV19 to TRBJ2-5, with 13 bases lining up with TRBD2. The CDR3 loop spans 18 amino acids. J gave up 5 bases and V 2 bases, and 11 bases lay outside the gene matches. The germline gives CDR1 LNHDA, CDR2 SQIVND (reference sequence). CDR3 coding DNA: TGTGCCAGTAGTATAATACCGGGACTAGCGGGGCCGGAGGAGACCCAGTACTTC. It encodes CASSIIPGLAGPEETQYF.

This clonotype was seen repeatedly, ten times or more. CDR3 protein: CASSLAGTNHQETQYF. CDR3 bases: TGTGCCAGCAGCTTAGCCGGGACTAACCATCAAGAGACCCAGTACTTC. The J gene is TRBJ2-5, the V gene TRBV7-2; 7 bases are a match to TRBD2. In germline, CDR1 is SGHTA, CDR2 FQGNSA. With V trimmed by 0 bases and J by 2 bases, 6 bases remained unmatched. The CDR3 extends over 16 amino acids.